A selection of T cell receptor beta chains follows, all from one sample in a study of monozygotic twins with inflammatory bowel disease. For each CDR3 protein, TCRdb gives one entry from its re-call of the 5' RACE reads, without DNA. This table lists some 200,000 distinct CDR3 sequences. Specimen: blood. The receptors derive from a human donor with ulcerative colitis or Crohn's disease, or a healthy co-twin of an affected twin (not recorded which). Each CDR3 is given with its conserved first and last residue.

>TRBV5-1|TRBJ1-5
CASSPLGGQGQPQHF
>TRBV2|TRBJ2-3
CASREGLAADTQYF
>TRBV20-1|TRBJ2-7
CSASSGRAPSNEQYF
>TRBV7-9|TRBJ2-7
CASSSPVVSYEQYF
>TRBV10-3|TRBJ2-2
CAISAIAGADTGELFF
>TRBV2|TRBJ2-1
CASSLMTEQFF
>TRBV14|TRBJ2-2
CASSPGPQANTGELFF
>TRBV28|TRBJ1-5
CASRGRQDNQPQHF
>TRBV20-1|TRBJ2-3
CSAREAGGTDTQYF
>TRBV6-5|TRBJ2-1
CASSYKAGGSYSSYNEQFF
>TRBV12-3/TRBV12-4|TRBJ1-1
CASSQVRQAEAFF
>TRBV6-5|TRBJ1-4
CANSWGQPTNEKLFF
>TRBV5-6|TRBJ2-1
CASSLERYNEQFF
>TRBV7-6|TRBJ2-1
CASSLRAGGLNEQFF
>TRBV28|TRBJ1-5
CASSSPGGGTQPQHF
>TRBV6-5|TRBJ2-3
CASSSGQPFTDTQYF
>TRBV20-1|TRBJ2-5
CSASGLTSYGETQYF
>TRBV28|TRBJ2-7
CASSLEGIAYEQYF
>TRBV25-1|TRBJ2-1
CASSVQGAPYNEQFF
>TRBV7-8|TRBJ1-4
CASSIGGSEKLFF
>TRBV11-2|TRBJ2-4
CASSLDGLAKNIQYF
>TRBV10-3|TRBJ2-1
CAISDGNEQFF
>TRBV19|TRBJ1-5
CASIESSSSNQPQHF
>TRBV5-1|TRBJ1-4
CASKIHTGATNEKLFF
>TRBV5-1|TRBJ2-7
CASSLGPESYEQYF
>TRBV3-1|TRBJ1-1
CASSQGTGNTEAFF
>TRBV12-3/TRBV12-4|TRBJ1-2
CASSLGGAAPSGEGYTF
>TRBV7-9|TRBJ2-7
CASSLSAYEQYF
>TRBV28|TRBJ2-6
CASSLGGALGANVLTF
>TRBV7-9|TRBJ1-1
CASSLGQGALTEAFF
>TRBV9|TRBJ2-7
CASSGSPLDSYEQYF
>TRBV2|TRBJ2-3
CASSGGTDTQYF
>TRBV19|TRBJ1-5
CASSIFYSSDQPQHF
>TRBV5-3|TRBJ2-3
CARRRSNPLPGGTDTQYF
>TRBV5-1|TRBJ1-2
CASSFETNYGYTF
>TRBV5-6|TRBJ1-2
CASSRMGGADGYTF
>TRBV9|TRBJ2-1
CASSKTGGQLNEQFF
>TRBV7-8|TRBJ1-4
CASSPGLGFNEKLFF
>TRBV19|TRBJ1-4
CASNDRGTNEKLFF
>TRBV7-2|TRBJ1-4
CASSRAGATNEKLFF